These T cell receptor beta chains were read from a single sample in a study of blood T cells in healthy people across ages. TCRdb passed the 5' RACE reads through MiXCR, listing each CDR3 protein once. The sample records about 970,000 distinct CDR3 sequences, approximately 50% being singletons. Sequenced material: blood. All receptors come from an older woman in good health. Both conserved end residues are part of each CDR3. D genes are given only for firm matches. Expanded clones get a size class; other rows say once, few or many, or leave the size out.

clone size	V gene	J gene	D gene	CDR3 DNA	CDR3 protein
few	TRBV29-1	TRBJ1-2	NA	TGCAGCGTTGAAGAGCGGAAGCCCTATGGCTACACCTTC	CSVEERKPYGYTF
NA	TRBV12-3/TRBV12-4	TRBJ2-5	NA	TGTGCCAGCAGCCGAACCCGGACAGCCGGGTCCGAGACCCAGTACTTC	CASSRTRTAGSETQYF
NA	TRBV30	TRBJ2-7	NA	TGTGCCTGGGATTATAGCTCCTACGAGCAGTACTTC	CAWDYSSYEQYF
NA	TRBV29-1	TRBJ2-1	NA	TGCAGCGTTGACGTCTCCTACAATGAGCAGTTCTTC	CSVDVSYNEQFF
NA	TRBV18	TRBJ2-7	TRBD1	TGTGCCAGCTCATCGGGGCCCGGGACAGGGATCTACGAGCAGTACTTC	CASSSGPGTGIYEQYF
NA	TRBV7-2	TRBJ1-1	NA	TGTGCCAGCAGCTTAGGACGTGACGCCGGACGGGGTTTAGGATGGGCTTTCTTT	CASSLGRDAGRGLGWAFF
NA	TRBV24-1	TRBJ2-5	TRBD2	TGTGCCACCAGTGACCCCGGGACTAGCCAGACCCAGTACTTC	CATSDPGTSQTQYF
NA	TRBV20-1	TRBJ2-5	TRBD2	TGCAGTGCACTGGTCGGAAGCGGGGTAGAGACCCAGTACTTC	CSALVGSGVETQYF
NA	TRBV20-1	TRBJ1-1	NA	TGCAGTGCCCCAGTTGTCCATGGGGTGGGCGTAAACACTGAAGCTTTCTTT	CSAPVVHGVGVNTEAFF
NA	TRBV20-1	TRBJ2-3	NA	TGCAGTGCTGGGCGGGACCGTAGCACAGATACGCAGTATTTT	CSAGRDRSTDTQYF